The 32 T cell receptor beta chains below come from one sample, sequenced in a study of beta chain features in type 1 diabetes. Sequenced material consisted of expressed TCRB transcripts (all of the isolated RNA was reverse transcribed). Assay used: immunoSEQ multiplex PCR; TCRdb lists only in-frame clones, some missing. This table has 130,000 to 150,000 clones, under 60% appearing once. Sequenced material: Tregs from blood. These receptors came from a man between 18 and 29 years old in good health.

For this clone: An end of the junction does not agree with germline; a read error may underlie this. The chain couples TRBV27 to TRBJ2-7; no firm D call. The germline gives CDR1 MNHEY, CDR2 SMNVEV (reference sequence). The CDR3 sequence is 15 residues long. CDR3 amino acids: CVSPCFPSRLYEQYF. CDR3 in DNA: TGTGTCAGCCCTTGTTTCCCATCTAGATTGTACGAGCAGTACTTC.

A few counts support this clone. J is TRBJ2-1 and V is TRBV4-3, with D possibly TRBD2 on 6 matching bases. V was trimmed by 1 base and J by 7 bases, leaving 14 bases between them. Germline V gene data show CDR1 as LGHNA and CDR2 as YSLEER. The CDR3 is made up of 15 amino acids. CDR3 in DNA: TGCGCCAGCAGCCAAGGACTAGGACGTCAGAATGAGCAGTTCTTC. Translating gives CASSQGLGRQNEQFF.

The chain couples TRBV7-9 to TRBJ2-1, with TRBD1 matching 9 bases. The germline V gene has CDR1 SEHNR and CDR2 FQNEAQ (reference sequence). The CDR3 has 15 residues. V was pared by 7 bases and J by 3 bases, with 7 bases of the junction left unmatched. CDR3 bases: TGTGCCAGCACCATACCGGGACAGGGCTACAATGAGCAGTTCTTC. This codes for CASTIPGQGYNEQFF. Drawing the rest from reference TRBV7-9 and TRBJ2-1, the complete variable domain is DTGVSQNPRHKITKRGQNVTFRCDPISEHNRLYWYRQTLGQGPEFLTYFQNEAQLEKSRLLSDRFSAERPKGSFSTLEIQRTEQGDSAMYLCASTIPGQGYNEQFFGPGTRLTVL.

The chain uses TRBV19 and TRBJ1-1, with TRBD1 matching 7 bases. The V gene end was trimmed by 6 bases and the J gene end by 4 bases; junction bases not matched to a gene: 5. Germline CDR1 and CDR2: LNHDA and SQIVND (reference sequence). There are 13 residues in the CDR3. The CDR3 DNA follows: TGTGCCAGTAGGAGACAGGGAGGCACTGAAGCTTTCTTT. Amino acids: CASRRQGGTEAFF.

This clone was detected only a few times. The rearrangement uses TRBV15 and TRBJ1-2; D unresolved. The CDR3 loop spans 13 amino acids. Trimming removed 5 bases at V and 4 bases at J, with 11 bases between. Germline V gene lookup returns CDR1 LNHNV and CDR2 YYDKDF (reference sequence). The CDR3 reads CATSPDKSYGYTF. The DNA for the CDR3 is TGTGCCACCAGCCCCGACAAGAGCTATGGCTACACCTTC.

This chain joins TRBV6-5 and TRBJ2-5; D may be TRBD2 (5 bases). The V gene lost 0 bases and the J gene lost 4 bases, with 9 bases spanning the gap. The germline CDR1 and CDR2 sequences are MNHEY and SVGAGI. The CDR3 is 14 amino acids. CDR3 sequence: CASSYSSEGETQYF. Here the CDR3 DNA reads TGTGCCAGCAGTTACTCGAGTGAGGGAGAGACCCAGTACTTC.

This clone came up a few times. The CDR3 region has the DNA TGTGCCAGCAGTTACCGGAGCGGGAGCACAGATACGCAGTATTTT. Translating gives CASSYRSGSTDTQYF. This rearrangement joins TRBV6-8 to TRBJ2-3; weak D call: TRBD2 (6 bases). CDR1 is MNHGY, CDR2 SAAAGT, per germline. The CDR3 contains 15 residues. The V end was cut by 2 bases, the J end by 0 bases, with 9 bases between.

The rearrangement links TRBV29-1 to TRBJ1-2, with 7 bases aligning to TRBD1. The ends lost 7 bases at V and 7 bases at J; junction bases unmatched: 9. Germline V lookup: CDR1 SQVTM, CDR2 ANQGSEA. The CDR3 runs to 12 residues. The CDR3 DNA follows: TGCAGCGCCTCCGACAGGGTTTTTGGCTACACCTTC. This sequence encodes CSASDRVFGYTF.

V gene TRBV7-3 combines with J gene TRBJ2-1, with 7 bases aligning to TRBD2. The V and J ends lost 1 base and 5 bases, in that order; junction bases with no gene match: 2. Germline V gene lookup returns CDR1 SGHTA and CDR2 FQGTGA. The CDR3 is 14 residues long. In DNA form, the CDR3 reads TGTGCCAGCAGCTTAATGGCGGGAGACAATGAGCAGTTCTTC. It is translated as CASSLMAGDNEQFF.

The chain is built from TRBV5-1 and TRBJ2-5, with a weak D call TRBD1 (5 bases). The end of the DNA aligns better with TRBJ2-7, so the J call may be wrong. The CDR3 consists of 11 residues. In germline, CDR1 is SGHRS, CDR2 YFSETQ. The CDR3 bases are TGCGCCAGCAGCTTGAGGGGCGAGCAGTACTTC. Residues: CASSLRGEQYF.

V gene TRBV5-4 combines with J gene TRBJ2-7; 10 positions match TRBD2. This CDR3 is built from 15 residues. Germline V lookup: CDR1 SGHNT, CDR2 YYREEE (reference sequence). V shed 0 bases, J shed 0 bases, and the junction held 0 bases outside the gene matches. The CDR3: CASSLASGGSYEQYF. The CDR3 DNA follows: TGTGCCAGCAGCTTGGCTAGCGGGGGCTCCTACGAGCAGTACTTC.

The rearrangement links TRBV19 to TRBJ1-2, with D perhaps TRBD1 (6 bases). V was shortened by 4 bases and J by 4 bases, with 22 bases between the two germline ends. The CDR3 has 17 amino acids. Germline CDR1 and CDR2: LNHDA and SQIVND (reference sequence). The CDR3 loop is CASSRYRAGAIPYGYTF. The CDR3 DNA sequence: TGTGCCAGTAGTAGATATAGGGCAGGGGCTATCCCCTATGGCTACACCTTC.

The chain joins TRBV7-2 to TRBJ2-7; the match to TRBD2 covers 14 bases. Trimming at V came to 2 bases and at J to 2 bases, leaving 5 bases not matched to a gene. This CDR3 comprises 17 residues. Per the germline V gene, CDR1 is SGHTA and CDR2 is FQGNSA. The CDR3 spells CASSLTPGLAGAYEQYF. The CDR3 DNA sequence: TGTGCCAGCAGCTTAACTCCGGGACTAGCGGGGGCCTACGAGCAGTACTTC.

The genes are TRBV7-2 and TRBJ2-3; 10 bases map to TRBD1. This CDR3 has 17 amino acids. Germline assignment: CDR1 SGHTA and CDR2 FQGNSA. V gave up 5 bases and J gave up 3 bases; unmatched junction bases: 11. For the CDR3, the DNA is TGTGCCAGCAGCCGGACCGGGACAGGGGATTCAACAGATACGCAGTATTTT. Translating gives CASSRTGTGDSTDTQYF. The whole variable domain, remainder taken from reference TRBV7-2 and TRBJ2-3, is GAGVSQSPSNKVTEKGKDVELRCDPISGHTALYWYRQSLGQGLEFLIYFQGNSAPDKSGLPSDRFSAERTGGSVSTLTIQRTQQEDSAVYLCASSRTGTGDSTDTQYFGPGTRLTVL.

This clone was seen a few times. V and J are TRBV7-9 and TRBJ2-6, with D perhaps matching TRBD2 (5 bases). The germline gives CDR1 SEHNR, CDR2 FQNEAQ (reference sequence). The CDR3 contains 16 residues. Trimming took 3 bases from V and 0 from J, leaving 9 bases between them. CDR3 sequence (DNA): TGTGCCAGCAGCTTGAGGGTGCTCTCTGGGGCCAACGTCCTGACTTTC. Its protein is CASSLRVLSGANVLTF.

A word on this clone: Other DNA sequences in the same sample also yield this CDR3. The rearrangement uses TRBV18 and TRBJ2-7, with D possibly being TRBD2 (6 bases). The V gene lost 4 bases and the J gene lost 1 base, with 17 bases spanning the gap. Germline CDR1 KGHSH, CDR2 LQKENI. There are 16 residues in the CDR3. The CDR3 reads CASSRHLAGISYEQYF. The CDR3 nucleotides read TGTGCCAGCTCACGGCATCTGGCGGGAATTTCCTACGAGCAGTACTTC. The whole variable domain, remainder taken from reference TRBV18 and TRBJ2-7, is NAGVMQNPRHLVRRRGQEARLRCSPMKGHSHVYWYRQLPEEGLKFMVYLQKENIIDESGMPKERFSAEFPKEGPSILRIQQVVRGDSAAYFCASSRHLAGISYEQYFGPGTRLTVT.

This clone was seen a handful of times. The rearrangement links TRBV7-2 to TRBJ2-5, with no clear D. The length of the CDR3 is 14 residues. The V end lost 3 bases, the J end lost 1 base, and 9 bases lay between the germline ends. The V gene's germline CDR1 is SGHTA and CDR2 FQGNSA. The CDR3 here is CASSLRPSQETQYF. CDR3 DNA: TGTGCCAGCAGCTTGCGGCCCTCCCAAGAGACCCAGTACTTC.

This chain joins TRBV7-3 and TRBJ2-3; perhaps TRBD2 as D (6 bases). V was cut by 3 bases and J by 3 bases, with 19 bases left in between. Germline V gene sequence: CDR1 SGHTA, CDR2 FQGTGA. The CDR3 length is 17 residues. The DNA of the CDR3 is TGTGCCAGCAGCTTGTTTGGGGGGAGTACTGGTACAGATACGCAGTATTTT. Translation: CASSLFGGSTGTDTQYF.

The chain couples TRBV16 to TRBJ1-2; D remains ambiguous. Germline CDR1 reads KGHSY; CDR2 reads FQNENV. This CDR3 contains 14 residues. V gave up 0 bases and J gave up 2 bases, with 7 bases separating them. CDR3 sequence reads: CASSQSTVNYGYTF. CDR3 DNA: TGTGCCAGCAGCCAATCCACAGTAAACTATGGCTACACCTTC. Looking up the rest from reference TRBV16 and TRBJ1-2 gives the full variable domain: GEEVAQTPKHLVRGEGQKAKLYCAPIKGHSYVFWYQQVLKNEFKFLISFQNENVFDETGMPKERFSAKCLPNSPCSLEIQATKLEDSAVYFCASSQSTVNYGYTFGSGTRLTVV.

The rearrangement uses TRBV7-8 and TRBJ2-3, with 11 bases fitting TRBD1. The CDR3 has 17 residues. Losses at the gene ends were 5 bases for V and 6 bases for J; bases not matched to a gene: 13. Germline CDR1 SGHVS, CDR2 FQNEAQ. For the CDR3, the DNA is TGTGCCAGCAGCCCCACCGGCTGGGACAGGGGGAAGGATACGCAGTATTTT. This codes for CASSPTGWDRGKDTQYF.

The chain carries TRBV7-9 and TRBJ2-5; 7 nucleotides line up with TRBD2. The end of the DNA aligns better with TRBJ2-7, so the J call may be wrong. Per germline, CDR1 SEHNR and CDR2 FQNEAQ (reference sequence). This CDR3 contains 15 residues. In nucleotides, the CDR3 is TGTGCCAGCAGCTTGGGGGGAGGGAGCTCCTACGAGCAGTACTTC. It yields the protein CASSLGGGSSYEQYF.

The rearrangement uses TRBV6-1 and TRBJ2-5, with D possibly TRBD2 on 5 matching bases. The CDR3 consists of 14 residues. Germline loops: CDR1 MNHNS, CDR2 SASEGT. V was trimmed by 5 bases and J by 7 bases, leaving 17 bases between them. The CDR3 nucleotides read TGTGCCAGCAGTCGACGGGATCATCTTGGGACCCAGTACTTC. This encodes CASSRRDHLGTQYF.

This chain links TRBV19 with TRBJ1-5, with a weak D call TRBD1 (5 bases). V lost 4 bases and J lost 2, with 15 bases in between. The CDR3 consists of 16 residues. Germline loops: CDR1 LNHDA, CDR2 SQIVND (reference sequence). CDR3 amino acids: CASSTRARGGNQPQHF. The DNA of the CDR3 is TGTGCCAGTAGTACCCGGGCCCGGGGGGGCAATCAGCCCCAGCATTTT.

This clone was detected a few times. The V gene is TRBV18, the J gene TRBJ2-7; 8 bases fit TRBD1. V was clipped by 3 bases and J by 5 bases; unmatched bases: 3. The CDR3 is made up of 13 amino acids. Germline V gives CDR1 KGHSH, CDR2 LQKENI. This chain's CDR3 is CASSPRGHDEQYF. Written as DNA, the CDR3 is TGTGCCAGCTCACCCAGGGGGCATGACGAGCAGTACTTC.

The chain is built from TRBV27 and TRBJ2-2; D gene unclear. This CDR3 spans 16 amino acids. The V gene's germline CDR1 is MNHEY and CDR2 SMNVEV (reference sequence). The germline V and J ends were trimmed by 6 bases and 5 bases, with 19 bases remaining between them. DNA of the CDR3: TGTGCCAGCAGAGACCCTTTCCCCGGGTGGACCGGGGAGCTGTTTTTT. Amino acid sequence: CASRDPFPGWTGELFF.

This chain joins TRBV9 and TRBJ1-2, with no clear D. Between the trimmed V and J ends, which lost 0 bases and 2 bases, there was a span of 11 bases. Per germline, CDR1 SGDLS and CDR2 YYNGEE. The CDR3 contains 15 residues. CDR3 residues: CASSVDGRRNYGYTF. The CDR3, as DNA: TGTGCCAGCAGCGTAGATGGGAGGCGGAACTATGGCTACACCTTC. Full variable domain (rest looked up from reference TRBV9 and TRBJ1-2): DSGVTQTPKHLITATGQRVTLRCSPRSGDLSVYWYQQSLDQGLQFLIQYYNGEERAKGNILERFSAQQFPDLHSELNLSSLELGDSALYFCASSVDGRRNYGYTFGSGTRLTVV.

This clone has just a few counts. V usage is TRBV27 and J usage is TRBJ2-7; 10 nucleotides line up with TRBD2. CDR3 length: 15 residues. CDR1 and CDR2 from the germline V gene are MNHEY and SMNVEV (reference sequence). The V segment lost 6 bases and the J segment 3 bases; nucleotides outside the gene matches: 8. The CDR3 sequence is CASSQTGTSDYEQYF. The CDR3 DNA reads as TGTGCCAGCAGCCAGACCGGGACTAGCGACTACGAGCAGTACTTC.

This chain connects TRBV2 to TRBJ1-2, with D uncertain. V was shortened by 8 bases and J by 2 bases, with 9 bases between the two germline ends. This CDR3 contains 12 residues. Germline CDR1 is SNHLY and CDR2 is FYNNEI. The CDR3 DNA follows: TGTGCCAGCCAAGGCAGGAACTATGGCTACACCTTC. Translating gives CASQGRNYGYTF.

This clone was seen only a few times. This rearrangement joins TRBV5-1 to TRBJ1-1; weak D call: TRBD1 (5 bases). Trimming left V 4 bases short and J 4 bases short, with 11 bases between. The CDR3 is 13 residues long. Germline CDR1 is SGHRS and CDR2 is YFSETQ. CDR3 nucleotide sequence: TGCGCCAGCAGCGTCCAGGGCGGCACTGAAGCTTTCTTT. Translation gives CASSVQGGTEAFF. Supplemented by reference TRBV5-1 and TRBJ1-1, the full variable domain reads KAGVTQTPRYLIKTRGQQVTLSCSPISGHRSVSWYQQTPGQGLQFLFEYFSETQRNKGNFPGRFSGRQFSNSRSEMNVSTLELGDSALYLCASSVQGGTEAFFGQGTRLTVV.

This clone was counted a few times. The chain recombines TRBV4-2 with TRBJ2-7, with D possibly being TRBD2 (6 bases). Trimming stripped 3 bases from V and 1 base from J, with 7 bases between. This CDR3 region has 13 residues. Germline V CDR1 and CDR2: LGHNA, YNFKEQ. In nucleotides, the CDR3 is TGTGCCAGCAGCCACCGGGAGTCCTACGAGCAGTACTTC. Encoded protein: CASSHRESYEQYF.

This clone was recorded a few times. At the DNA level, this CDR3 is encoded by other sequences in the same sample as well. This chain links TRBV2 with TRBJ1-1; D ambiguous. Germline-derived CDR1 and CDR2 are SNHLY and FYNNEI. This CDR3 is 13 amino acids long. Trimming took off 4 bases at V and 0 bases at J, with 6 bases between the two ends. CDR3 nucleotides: TGTGCCAGCAGTGGGCAAATGAACACTGAAGCTTTCTTT. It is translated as CASSGQMNTEAFF.

The CDR3, as DNA: TGTGCCAGCAGCTTCCGGACAGGGGTTCTCTACGAGCAGTACTTC. This sequence encodes CASSFRTGVLYEQYF. J is TRBJ2-7 and V is TRBV7-8, with 9 nucleotides matching TRBD1. This CDR3 has 15 residues. J gave up 3 bases and V 3 bases, and 6 bases lay outside the gene matches. Germline V gene sequence: CDR1 SGHVS, CDR2 FQNEAQ.